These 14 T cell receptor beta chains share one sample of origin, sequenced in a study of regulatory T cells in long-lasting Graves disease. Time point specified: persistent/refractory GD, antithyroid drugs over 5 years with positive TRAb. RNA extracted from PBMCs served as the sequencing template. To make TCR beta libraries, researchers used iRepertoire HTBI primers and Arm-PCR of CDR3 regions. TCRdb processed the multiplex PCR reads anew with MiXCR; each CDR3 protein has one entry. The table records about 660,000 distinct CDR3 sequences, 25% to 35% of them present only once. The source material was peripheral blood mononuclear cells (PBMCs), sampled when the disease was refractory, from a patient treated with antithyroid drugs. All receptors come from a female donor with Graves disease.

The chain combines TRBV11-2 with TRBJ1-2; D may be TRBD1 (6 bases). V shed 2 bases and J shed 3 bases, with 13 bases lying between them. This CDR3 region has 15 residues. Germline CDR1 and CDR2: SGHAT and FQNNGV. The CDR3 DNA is TGTGCCAGCAGCTTAACGGGGAGGGGGGACTATGGCTACACCTTC. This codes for CASSLTGRGDYGYTF.

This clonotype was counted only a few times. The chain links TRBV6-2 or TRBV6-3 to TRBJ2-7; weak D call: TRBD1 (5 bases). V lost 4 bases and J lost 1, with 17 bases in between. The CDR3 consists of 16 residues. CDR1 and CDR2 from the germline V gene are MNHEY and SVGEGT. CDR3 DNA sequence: TGTGCCAGCAGTTCAGGGCCAATGCCGAAATCCTACGAGCAGTACTTC. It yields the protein CASSSGPMPKSYEQYF.

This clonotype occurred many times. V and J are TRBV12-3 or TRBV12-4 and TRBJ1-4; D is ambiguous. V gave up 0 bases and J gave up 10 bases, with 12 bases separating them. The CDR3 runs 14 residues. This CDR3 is CASSLARSGGKLFF. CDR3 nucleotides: TGTGCCAGCAGTTTAGCACGGTCCGGAGGAAAACTGTTTTTT.

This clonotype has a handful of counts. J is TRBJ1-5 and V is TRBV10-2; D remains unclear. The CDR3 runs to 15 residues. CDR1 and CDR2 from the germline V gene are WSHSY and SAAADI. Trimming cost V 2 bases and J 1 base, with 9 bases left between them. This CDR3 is CASSEGQESNQPQHF. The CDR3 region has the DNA TGCGCCAGCAGTGAGGGTCAGGAGAGCAATCAGCCCCAGCATTTT.

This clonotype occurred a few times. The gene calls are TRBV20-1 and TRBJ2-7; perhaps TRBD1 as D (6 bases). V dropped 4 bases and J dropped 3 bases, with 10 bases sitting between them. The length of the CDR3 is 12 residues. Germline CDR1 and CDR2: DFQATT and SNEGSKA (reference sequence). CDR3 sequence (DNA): TGCAGTGCTACGACAGGTCTCTACGAGCAGTACTTC. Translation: CSATTGLYEQYF.

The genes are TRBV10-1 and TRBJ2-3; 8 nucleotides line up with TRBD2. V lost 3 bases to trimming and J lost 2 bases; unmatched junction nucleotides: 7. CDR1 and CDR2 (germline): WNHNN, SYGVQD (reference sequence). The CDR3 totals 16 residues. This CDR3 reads CASSDGSGINTDTQYF. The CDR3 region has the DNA TGCGCCAGCAGTGATGGTAGCGGGATAAACACAGATACGCAGTATTTT.

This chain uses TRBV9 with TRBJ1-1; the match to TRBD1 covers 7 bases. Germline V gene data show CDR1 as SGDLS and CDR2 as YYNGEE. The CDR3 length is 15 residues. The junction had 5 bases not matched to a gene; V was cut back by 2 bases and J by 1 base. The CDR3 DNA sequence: TGTGCCAGCAGCGTCGAGGACAGGCCGAACACTGAAGCTTTCTTT. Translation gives CASSVEDRPNTEAFF.

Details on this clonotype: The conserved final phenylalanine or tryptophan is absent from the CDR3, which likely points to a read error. The CDR3 reads CATSRGTGGFEKLFI. The CDR3 bases are TGTGCCACCAGCAGAGGCACAGGGGGCTTTGAAAAACTGTTTATT. The chain has TRBV15 and TRBJ1-4, with 9 bases matching TRBD1. This CDR3 has 15 amino acids. Germline V gene lookup returns CDR1 LNHNV and CDR2 YYDKDF (reference sequence). The V gene end was trimmed by 1 base and the J gene end by 7 bases; junction bases not matched to a gene: 4.

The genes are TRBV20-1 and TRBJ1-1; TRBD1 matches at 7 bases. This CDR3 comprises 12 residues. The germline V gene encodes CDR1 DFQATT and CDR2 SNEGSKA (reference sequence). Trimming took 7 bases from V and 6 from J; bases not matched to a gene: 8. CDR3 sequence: CSGGQGGSEAFF. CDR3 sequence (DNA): TGCAGTGGCGGCCAGGGGGGATCTGAAGCTTTCTTT.

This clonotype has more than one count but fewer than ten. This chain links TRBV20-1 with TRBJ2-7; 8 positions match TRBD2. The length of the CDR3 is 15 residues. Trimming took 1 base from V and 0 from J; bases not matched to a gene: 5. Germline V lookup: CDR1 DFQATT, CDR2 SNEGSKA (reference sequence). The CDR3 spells CSARAPSGHSYEQYF. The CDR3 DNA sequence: TGCAGTGCTAGAGCGCCTAGCGGGCACTCCTACGAGCAGTACTTC.

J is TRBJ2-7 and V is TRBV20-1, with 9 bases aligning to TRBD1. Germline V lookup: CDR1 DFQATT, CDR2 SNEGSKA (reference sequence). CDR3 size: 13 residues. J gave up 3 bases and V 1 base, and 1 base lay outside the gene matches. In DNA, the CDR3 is TGCAGTGCTAGAGGGACAGGGGTCTACGAGCAGTACTTC. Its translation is CSARGTGVYEQYF.

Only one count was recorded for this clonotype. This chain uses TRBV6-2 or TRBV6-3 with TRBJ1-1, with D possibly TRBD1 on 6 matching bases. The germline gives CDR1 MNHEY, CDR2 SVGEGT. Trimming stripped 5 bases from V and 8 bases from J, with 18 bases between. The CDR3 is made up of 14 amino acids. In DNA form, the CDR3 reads TGTGCCAGCAGTCACTGGGCAGGGGCAGAGGAAGCTTTCTTT. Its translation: CASSHWAGAEEAFF.

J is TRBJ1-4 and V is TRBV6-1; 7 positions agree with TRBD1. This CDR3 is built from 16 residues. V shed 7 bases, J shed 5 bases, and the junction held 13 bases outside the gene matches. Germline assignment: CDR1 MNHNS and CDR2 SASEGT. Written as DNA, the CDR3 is TGTGCCAGCAAAGTTCGTCTCGGGACAGTCAATGAAAAACTGTTTTTT. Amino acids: CASKVRLGTVNEKLFF.

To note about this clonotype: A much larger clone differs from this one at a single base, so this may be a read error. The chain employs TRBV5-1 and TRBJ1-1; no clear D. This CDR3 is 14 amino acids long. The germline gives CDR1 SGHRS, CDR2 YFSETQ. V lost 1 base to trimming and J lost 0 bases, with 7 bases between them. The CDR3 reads CASSLNAVNTEAFF. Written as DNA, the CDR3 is TGCGCCAGCAGCTTGAATGCGGTGAACACTGAAGCTTTCTTT. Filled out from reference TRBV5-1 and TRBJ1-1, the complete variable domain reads KAGVTQTPRYLIKTRGQQVTLSCSPISGHRSVSWYQQTPGQGLQFLFEYFSETQRNKGNFPGRFSGRQFSNSRSEMNVSTLELGDSALYLCASSLNAVNTEAFFGQGTRLTVV.